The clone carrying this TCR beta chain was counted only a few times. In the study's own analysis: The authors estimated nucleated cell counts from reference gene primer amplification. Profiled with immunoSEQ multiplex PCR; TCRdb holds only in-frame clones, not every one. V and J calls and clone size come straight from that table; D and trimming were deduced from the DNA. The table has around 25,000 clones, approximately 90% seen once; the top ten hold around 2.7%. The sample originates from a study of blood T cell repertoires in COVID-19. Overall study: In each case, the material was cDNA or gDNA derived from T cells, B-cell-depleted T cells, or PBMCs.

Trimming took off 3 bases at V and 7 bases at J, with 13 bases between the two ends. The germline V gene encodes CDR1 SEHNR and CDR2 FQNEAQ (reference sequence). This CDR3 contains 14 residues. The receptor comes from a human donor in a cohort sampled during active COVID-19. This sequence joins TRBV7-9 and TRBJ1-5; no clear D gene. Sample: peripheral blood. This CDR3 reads CASSLDSMGQPQHF. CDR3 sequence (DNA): TGTGCCAGCAGCTTGGACTCAATGGGACAGCCCCAGCATTTT.